These 26 T cell receptor beta chains came from one sample sequenced in a study of radiotherapy plus CTLA-4 blockade in lung cancer. Profiled with immunoSEQ multiplex PCR; TCRdb holds only in-frame clones, not every one. The data contain about 44,000 clones, around 77% of them singletons. The sample in question was peripheral blood, obtained from a patient treated with radiotherapy plus ipilimumab. These TCRs come from a human donor with non-small cell lung cancer whose response to radiotherapy plus ipilimumab could not be evaluated.

The V and J genes are TRBV20-1 and TRBJ2-5; D gene uncertain. The J call may not be correct, given that the DNA end is closer to TRBJ2-7. This CDR3 comprises 11 residues. Looked up from germline, CDR1 is DFQATT and CDR2 is SNEGSKA (reference sequence). CDR3 DNA sequence: TGCAGTGCTAGAGGTCGCTACGAGCAGTACTTC. Residues: CSARGRYEQYF.

J is TRBJ2-1 and V is TRBV7-3; 9 bases align to TRBD2. The CDR3 contains 14 residues. CDR1 and CDR2 from the germline V gene are SGHTA and FQGTGA. The V gene end was trimmed by 2 bases and the J gene end by 6 bases; junction bases not matched to a gene: 2. CDR3 nucleotide sequence: TGTGCCAGCAGCTTAGCGGGGGGGCCCAATGAGCAGTTCTTC. It encodes CASSLAGGPNEQFF.

This clone was counted a few times. The gene calls are TRBV5-8 and TRBJ2-5, with 8 bases matching TRBD2. This CDR3 has 16 amino acids. The germline gives CDR1 SGHTS, CDR2 YDEGEE. Trimming at V came to 0 bases and at J to 0 bases, leaving 4 bases not matched to a gene. The DNA for the CDR3 is TGTGCCAGCAGCTTGGTCAGCGGGGGTTACCAAGAGACCCAGTACTTC. It specifies CASSLVSGGYQETQYF.

The chain recombines TRBV5-6 with TRBJ1-2; 10 nucleotides align to TRBD1. Germline loops: CDR1 SGHDT, CDR2 YYEEEE. The CDR3 is 17 residues long. The ends lost 4 bases at V and 1 base at J; junction bases unmatched: 10. The CDR3 reads CASSVTTGGTGNYGYTF. For the CDR3, the DNA is TGTGCCAGCAGCGTGACGACAGGGGGCACTGGTAACTATGGCTACACCTTC.

V gene TRBV15 combines with J gene TRBJ2-1, with a weak D call TRBD2 (5 bases). The CDR3 has 15 residues. V lost 1 base, J lost 3 bases, and 10 bases lay in between. Germline lookup yields CDR1 LNHNV and CDR2 YYDKDF (reference sequence). CDR3 amino acids: CATSRALSGYNEQFF. The CDR3 bases are TGTGCCACCAGCAGAGCACTAAGCGGCTACAATGAGCAGTTCTTC.

Here the CDR3 DNA reads TGTGCCAGCGGCGGTGGGCAGTACTTC. Translation gives CASGGGQYF. This chain links TRBV2 with TRBJ2-5; D is unclear. Germline CDR1 and CDR2: SNHLY and FYNNEI. Trimming removed 8 bases at V and 11 bases at J, with 9 bases between. This CDR3 is built from 9 residues.

This chain uses TRBV7-9 with TRBJ2-2, with TRBD2 as a possible D gene (5 bases). The CDR3 extends over 17 amino acids. The germline V gene encodes CDR1 SEHNR and CDR2 FQNEAQ (reference sequence). V lost 0 bases, J lost 4 bases, and 15 bases lay in between. The CDR3 spells CASSLAIYSESTGELFF. In DNA, the CDR3 is TGTGCCAGCAGCTTAGCGATTTATAGCGAGAGCACCGGGGAGCTGTTTTTT.

CDR3: CASSPRGNYGYTF. CDR3 nucleotide sequence: TGTGCCAGCAGCCCCCGAGGAAACTATGGCTACACCTTC. This chain connects TRBV7-2 to TRBJ1-2; D call uncertain. The V gene's germline CDR1 is SGHTA and CDR2 FQGNSA. This CDR3 spans 13 amino acids. V lost 5 bases and J 2 bases, leaving 9 bases between the germline ends.

The rearrangement links TRBV15 to TRBJ1-1, with D maybe TRBD1 (5 bases). Trimming stripped 0 bases from V and 5 bases from J, with 10 bases between. CDR1 is LNHNV and CDR2 is YYDKDF in the germline V gene (reference sequence). This CDR3 is built from 14 residues. Written as DNA, the CDR3 is TGTGCCACCAGCAGAGATAGGGGTGGAACTGAAGCTTTCTTT. Its protein product is CATSRDRGGTEAFF. Drawing the rest from reference TRBV15 and TRBJ1-1, the complete variable domain is DAMVIQNPRYQVTQFGKPVTLSCSQTLNHNVMYWYQQKSSQAPKLLFHYYDKDFNNEADTPDNFQSRRPNTSFCFLDIRSPGLGDTAMYLCATSRDRGGTEAFFGQGTRLTVV.

The rearrangement joins TRBV7-9 to TRBJ1-4, with 10 bases that match TRBD1. Germline CDR1 SEHNR, CDR2 FQNEAQ (reference sequence). The ends lost 5 bases at V and 8 bases at J; junction bases unmatched: 8. This CDR3 spans 15 amino acids. The CDR3 nucleotides are TGTGCCAGCAGCCGCCCGGGACAGGGGAACGAAAAACTGTTTTTT. It translates to CASSRPGQGNEKLFF. The variable domain in full, with the rest retrieved from reference TRBV7-9 and TRBJ1-4, is DTGVSQNPRHKITKRGQNVTFRCDPISEHNRLYWYRQTLGQGPEFLTYFQNEAQLEKSRLLSDRFSAERPKGSFSTLEIQRTEQGDSAMYLCASSRPGQGNEKLFFGSGTQLSVL.

This chain joins TRBV30 and TRBJ2-3; no clear D. The CDR3 consists of 11 residues. V gave up 4 bases and J gave up 4 bases, with 6 bases separating them. Looked up from germline, CDR1 is GTSNPN and CDR2 is SVGIG (reference sequence). The CDR3 bases are TGTGCCTGGACAGGTGCAGATACGCAGTATTTT. Its translation: CAWTGADTQYF. The entire variable domain, with the rest obtained from reference TRBV30 and TRBJ2-3, is as follows: SQTIHQWPATLVQPVGSPLSLECTVEGTSNPNLYWYRQAAGRGLQLLFYSVGIGQISSEVPQNLSASRPQDRQFILSSKKLLLSDSGFYLCAWTGADTQYFGPGTRLTVL.

The V and J genes are TRBV5-6 and TRBJ1-5, with D tentatively TRBD1 (5 bases). From germline, CDR1 is SGHDT and CDR2 YYEEEE. CDR3 length: 14 residues. Trimming stripped 0 bases from V and 5 bases from J, with 9 bases between. CDR3 protein: CASSLGWGDQPQHF. DNA of the CDR3: TGTGCCAGCAGCTTGGGCTGGGGGGATCAGCCCCAGCATTTT.

The V and J genes are TRBV7-9 and TRBJ1-6; 9 bases line up with TRBD1. CDR3 size: 17 residues. CDR1 is SEHNR, CDR2 FQNEAQ, per germline (reference sequence). V was pared by 0 bases and J by 6 bases, with 6 bases of the junction left unmatched. CDR3 protein: CASSLAGTGSANSPLHF. CDR3 bases: TGTGCCAGCAGCTTAGCGGGGACAGGGAGTGCTAATTCACCCCTCCACTTT.

The chain is built from TRBV4-3 and TRBJ1-1, with 9 positions matching TRBD1. Germline assignment: CDR1 LGHNA and CDR2 YSLEER. Losses at the gene ends were 4 bases for V and 6 bases for J; bases not matched to a gene: 9. The CDR3 is 15 amino acids. The CDR3 is CASSLGTGTYAEAFF. CDR3 sequence (DNA): TGCGCCAGCAGCCTCGGGACAGGGACTTACGCTGAAGCTTTCTTT.

The chain employs TRBV30 and TRBJ2-5; 8 nucleotides agree with TRBD2. The CDR3 consists of 13 residues. V lost 4 bases to trimming and J lost 10 bases; unmatched junction nucleotides: 11. Germline V gene sequence: CDR1 GTSNPN, CDR2 SVGIG (reference sequence). DNA for the CDR3: TGTGCCTGGAATCTCCAGCGGGAGTCGAGCCAGTACTTC. Translation: CAWNLQRESSQYF.

This clone was seen a single time. The rearrangement links TRBV28 to TRBJ2-1; 8 bases line up with TRBD2. Germline trimming cut 1 base from V and 3 bases from J; bases unmatched to any gene: 5. The CDR3 covers 16 residues. Germline-derived CDR1 and CDR2 are MDHEN and SYDVKM. Here the CDR3 DNA reads TGTGCCAGCAGTTTATTCGCCGCGGGAGGCTACAATGAGCAGTTCTTC. Protein sequence: CASSLFAAGGYNEQFF.

This clone has just a few counts. The rearrangement links TRBV19 to TRBJ2-7; 7 positions agree with TRBD1. J was trimmed by 6 bases and V by 5 bases; bases with no gene match: 10. Germline assignment: CDR1 LNHDA and CDR2 SQIVND (reference sequence). The CDR3 loop spans 14 amino acids. The CDR3 here is CASSPRPTGSEQYF. DNA for the CDR3: TGTGCCAGTAGTCCCCGACCGACAGGGTCCGAGCAGTACTTC.

The V gene is TRBV6-5, the J gene TRBJ2-7; TRBD1 is a possible D gene (5 bases). The V end was cut by 2 bases, the J end by 2 bases, with 10 bases between. The germline V gene has CDR1 MNHEY and CDR2 SVGAGI. CDR3 length: 14 amino acids. This CDR3 is CASSYKGPAYEQYF. CDR3 DNA sequence: TGTGCCAGCAGTTACAAGGGGCCCGCCTACGAGCAGTACTTC.

The V gene is TRBV5-1, the J gene TRBJ1-3; the D gene is possibly TRBD1 (6 bases). The V end was cut by 5 bases, the J end by 2 bases, with 11 bases between. There are 14 residues in the CDR3. Germline lookup yields CDR1 SGHRS and CDR2 YFSETQ. The CDR3 loop reads CASRQQGTGNTIYF. In DNA, the CDR3 is TGCGCCAGCAGGCAACAGGGTACTGGAAACACCATATATTTT.

The chain uses TRBV29-1 and TRBJ2-7, with 7 bases identical to TRBD2. There are 13 residues in the CDR3. Germline V CDR1 and CDR2: SQVTM, ANQGSEA. The V gene end was trimmed by 5 bases and the J gene end by 0 bases; junction bases not matched to a gene: 4. The CDR3 DNA is TGCAGCGTTCGGCGCGGGAGCTCCTACGAGCAGTACTTC. Translating gives CSVRRGSSYEQYF.

This chain joins TRBV6-5 and TRBJ1-1; no definite D call. This CDR3 comprises 14 residues. CDR1 and CDR2 (germline): MNHEY, SVGAGI. V lost 3 bases, J lost 0 bases, and 8 bases lay in between. The CDR3 protein is CASSYGQLNTEAFF. The CDR3 nucleotides read TGTGCCAGCAGTTATGGGCAGCTGAACACTGAAGCTTTCTTT.

V and J are TRBV9 and TRBJ2-1; 12 bases map to TRBD2. V shed 4 bases, J shed 4 bases, and the junction held 9 bases outside the gene matches. This CDR3 has 17 amino acids. Looked up from germline, CDR1 is SGDLS and CDR2 is YYNGEE. The CDR3 here is CASSSRTSGAHYNEQFF. In DNA, the CDR3 is TGTGCCAGCAGCTCCCGGACTAGCGGGGCTCATTACAATGAGCAGTTCTTC. The full variable domain, completed using reference TRBV9 and TRBJ2-1, is DSGVTQTPKHLITATGQRVTLRCSPRSGDLSVYWYQQSLDQGLQFLIQYYNGEERAKGNILERFSAQQFPDLHSELNLSSLELGDSALYFCASSSRTSGAHYNEQFFGPGTRLTVL.

The chain uses TRBV6-5 and TRBJ1-1, with 8 bases aligning to TRBD1. Per germline, CDR1 MNHEY and CDR2 SVGAGI. The CDR3 extends over 14 amino acids. V shed 6 bases and J 3 bases; nucleotides not matched to a gene: 6. This CDR3 is CASSLDRVDTEAFF. The CDR3 DNA follows: TGTGCCAGCAGCTTGGACAGGGTTGACACTGAAGCTTTCTTT.

V gene TRBV18 combines with J gene TRBJ2-1, with 8 bases aligning to TRBD2. CDR1 and CDR2 (germline): KGHSH, LQKENI. The V gene end was trimmed by 1 base and the J gene end by 4 bases; junction bases not matched to a gene: 3. CDR3 size: 15 residues. The chain's CDR3 is CASSPLAGSYNEQFF. The CDR3 nucleotides are TGTGCCAGCTCACCACTAGCGGGGTCTTACAATGAGCAGTTCTTC.

The chain carries TRBV4-3 and TRBJ1-3; D uncertain. CDR3 length: 15 amino acids. The germline CDR1 and CDR2 sequences are LGHNA and YSLEER. Between the trimmed V and J ends, which lost 4 bases and 5 bases, there was a span of 15 bases. CDR3 residues: CASSPADLVRNTIYF. In nucleotides, the CDR3 is TGCGCCAGCAGCCCCGCCGACTTGGTACGAAACACCATATATTTT.

The chain uses TRBV7-8 and TRBJ1-6; the match to TRBD1 covers 8 bases. The length of the CDR3 is 14 residues. Germline V gene lookup returns CDR1 SGHVS and CDR2 FQNEAQ. V was pared by 1 base and J by 10 bases, with 3 bases of the junction left unmatched. The CDR3 bases are TGTGCCAGCAGCTTAGACAGGGGGTGGTCACCCCTCCACTTT. This gives the protein CASSLDRGWSPLHF. The full variable domain, rest sourced from reference TRBV7-8 and TRBJ1-6, is GAGVSQSPRYKVAKRGQDVALRCDPISGHVSLFWYQQALGQGPEFLTYFQNEAQLDKSGLPSDRFFAERPEGSVSTLKIQRTQQEDSAVYLCASSLDRGWSPLHFGNGTRLTVT.